What follows are 32 T cell receptor beta chains derived from one specimen sequenced in a study of technical replicates of blood from four donors. Clones were sequenced by immunoSEQ multiplex PCR, and TCRdb holds only the in-frame ones, with some missing. The table records some 70,000 clones, under 98% of them present only once. The material sequenced was T cells isolated from PBMCs. These receptors all come from a human donor in good health.

This chain uses TRBV29-1 with TRBJ1-1, with TRBD1 identical over 7 bases. Germline loops: CDR1 SQVTM, CDR2 ANQGSEA. V was pared by 1 base and J by 1 base, with 3 bases of the junction left unmatched. This CDR3 is built from 14 residues. The CDR3 region is CSVEVSGGNTEAFF. The CDR3 DNA reads TGCAGCGTTGAAGTTTCAGGGGGGAACACTGAAGCTTTCTTT.

This clone appeared a few times. J is TRBJ2-7 and V is TRBV5-1; 7 positions agree with TRBD1. V lost 5 bases and J lost 2; bases outside the gene matches: 4. The CDR3 is 13 residues long. The germline V gene encodes CDR1 SGHRS and CDR2 YFSETQ. CDR3 sequence (DNA): TGCGCCAGCAGTGAAGGGACAGCCTACGAGCAGTACTTC. Translating gives CASSEGTAYEQYF. The whole variable domain, remainder taken from reference TRBV5-1 and TRBJ2-7, is KAGVTQTPRYLIKTRGQQVTLSCSPISGHRSVSWYQQTPGQGLQFLFEYFSETQRNKGNFPGRFSGRQFSNSRSEMNVSTLELGDSALYLCASSEGTAYEQYFGPGTRLTVT.

This chain connects TRBV29-1 to TRBJ1-1; D may be TRBD1 (5 bases). V lost 5 bases and J 1 base, leaving 11 bases between the germline ends. This CDR3 is 13 amino acids long. Germline CDR1 and CDR2: SQVTM and ANQGSEA. CDR3 region: CSVQGDQNTEAFF. CDR3 sequence (DNA): TGCAGCGTTCAGGGTGACCAGAACACTGAAGCTTTCTTT.

The chain carries TRBV30 and TRBJ2-1, with D possibly being TRBD2 (5 bases). The V gene lost 0 bases and the J gene lost 5 bases, with 11 bases spanning the gap. Germline CDR1 and CDR2: GTSNPN and SVGIG (reference sequence). This CDR3 is 14 amino acids long. The CDR3 spells CAWSVLRGNNEQFF. CDR3 in DNA: TGTGCCTGGAGTGTACTAAGAGGGAACAATGAGCAGTTCTTC.

V usage is TRBV7-2 and J usage is TRBJ2-7, with 9 bases aligning to TRBD1. The CDR3 contains 16 residues. V was clipped by 4 bases and J by 3 bases; unmatched bases: 10. Germline V gene sequence: CDR1 SGHTA, CDR2 FQGNSA. CDR3 sequence reads: CASSYGGGQGIYEQYF. The CDR3, as DNA: TGTGCCAGCAGCTACGGAGGGGGACAGGGTATCTACGAGCAGTACTTC.

The chain carries TRBV27 and TRBJ2-7; no definite D call. The V gene's germline CDR1 is MNHEY and CDR2 SMNVEV (reference sequence). Trimming took off 1 base at V and 6 bases at J, with 7 bases between the two ends. CDR3 length equals 12 residues. The chain's CDR3 is CASSLWPGEQYF. The CDR3 DNA reads as TGTGCCAGCAGTTTATGGCCAGGCGAGCAGTACTTC.

This clone was recorded only once. The V call is TRBV5-1, the J call TRBJ2-3, with a possible D match to TRBD2 (5 bases). This CDR3 has 14 residues. V was pared by 5 bases and J by 1 base, with 11 bases between. Germline CDR1 and CDR2: SGHRS and YFSETQ. The CDR3 protein is CASRAQEGTDTQYF. CDR3 DNA: TGCGCCAGCAGAGCCCAGGAGGGCACAGATACGCAGTATTTT.

The chain couples TRBV6-6 to TRBJ1-2; 11 bases are a match to TRBD1. CDR1 MNHNY and CDR2 SVGAGI come from the germline V gene (reference sequence). Trimming at V came to 4 bases and at J to 8 bases, leaving 9 bases not matched to a gene. This CDR3 has 15 residues. Written as DNA, the CDR3 is TGTGCCAGCAGTTTACCGGGACAGGGGGTAGGGGGCTACACCTTC. Its protein is CASSLPGQGVGGYTF.

This chain links TRBV27 with TRBJ1-4; no reliable D call. The CDR3 consists of 18 residues. Trimming took off 5 bases at V and 5 bases at J, with 24 bases between the two ends. The germline gives CDR1 MNHEY, CDR2 SMNVEV (reference sequence). The CDR3 nucleotides read TGTGCCAGCAGTCAAAAGAGACGTACGGATCGGCGGAATGAAAAACTGTTTTTT. Protein product: CASSQKRRTDRRNEKLFF.

J is TRBJ2-1 and V is TRBV19; D is undetermined. Trimming cost V 2 bases and J 8 bases, with 10 bases left between them. This CDR3 comprises 13 residues. The germline V gene has CDR1 LNHDA and CDR2 SQIVND (reference sequence). The CDR3 loop reads CASSIYISYEQFF. CDR3 nucleotides: TGTGCCAGTAGTATATATATTTCCTATGAGCAGTTCTTC.

This rearrangement joins TRBV23-1 to TRBJ2-3; the D is unclear. TRBV23-1 is marked as an open reading frame, function uncertain. The CDR3 sequence is 15 residues long. The V end lost 7 bases, the J end lost 6 bases, and 20 bases lay between the germline ends. CDR3 in DNA: TGCGCCAGCAAGCCTATAAGTCTCTCGTCGGATACGCAGTATTTT. Amino acids: CASKPISLSSDTQYF.

This clone occurred once. The chain employs TRBV27 and TRBJ1-1; D is unresolved. CDR1 and CDR2 (germline): MNHEY, SMNVEV (reference sequence). The CDR3 is made up of 12 amino acids. V lost 6 bases to trimming and J lost 6 bases, with 11 bases between them. The CDR3 region has the DNA TGTGCCAGCAGACAGCAATTCTCTGAAGCTTTCTTT. Residues: CASRQQFSEAFF.

This chain joins TRBV7-2 and TRBJ1-1; TRBD1 matches at 9 bases. V shed 5 bases and J 4 bases; nucleotides not matched to a gene: 5. CDR3 length equals 14 residues. The germline gives CDR1 SGHTA, CDR2 FQGNSA. Written as DNA, the CDR3 is TGTGCCAGCAGCCCACAGGGGGCGATCACTGAAGCTTTCTTT. Amino acid sequence: CASSPQGAITEAFF.

The chain has TRBV5-8 and TRBJ2-7; tentative D call: TRBD2 (5 bases). The V gene's germline CDR1 is SGHTS and CDR2 YDEGEE. CDR3 length equals 15 residues. V shed 1 base and J shed 6 bases, with 17 bases lying between them. The CDR3: CASSLSFLAKGEQYF. CDR3 sequence (DNA): TGTGCCAGCAGCTTGTCGTTTCTAGCCAAGGGCGAGCAGTACTTC.

The V and J genes are TRBV11-1 and TRBJ2-7; D is possibly TRBD2 (6 bases). V lost 0 bases, J lost 0 bases, and 12 bases lay in between. Germline V gene lookup returns CDR1 SGHAT and CDR2 FQDESV (reference sequence). This CDR3 spans 16 amino acids. The CDR3 protein is CASSLAAGPYSYEQYF. For the CDR3, the DNA is TGTGCCAGCAGCTTAGCGGCGGGACCGTACTCCTACGAGCAGTACTTC. Full variable domain (missing parts from reference TRBV11-1 and TRBJ2-7): EAEVAQSPRYKITEKSQAVAFWCDPISGHATLYWYRQILGQGPELLVQFQDESVVDDSQLPKDRFSAERLKGVDSTLKIQPAELGDSAMYLCASSLAAGPYSYEQYFGPGTRLTVT.

CDR3 in DNA: TGTGCCAGCAGCCCGACAGGGGTCGGAGCTGAAGCTTTCTTT. Its protein product is CASSPTGVGAEAFF. J is TRBJ1-1 and V is TRBV5-6; 8 nucleotides match TRBD1. V shed 4 bases, J shed 6 bases, and the junction held 8 bases outside the gene matches. Germline values: CDR1 SGHDT, CDR2 YYEEEE. This CDR3 contains 14 residues.

The rearrangement joins TRBV5-1 to TRBJ2-2; TRBD1 matches 7 bases. The J segment lost 1 base and the V segment lost 3 bases, leaving 9 bases of the junction unmatched. Per germline, CDR1 SGHRS and CDR2 YFSETQ. The CDR3 runs 17 residues. The CDR3 region has the DNA TGCGCCAGCAGCTGGACAGGCCAAACTGGGAACACCGGGGAGCTGTTTTTT. The encoded protein is CASSWTGQTGNTGELFF.

V and J are TRBV9 and TRBJ2-5, with 14 bases lining up with TRBD2. The junction had 1 base not matched to a gene; V was cut back by 0 bases and J by 3 bases. CDR1 is SGDLS, CDR2 YYNGEE, per germline. The CDR3 is 16 amino acids. For the CDR3, the DNA is TGTGCCAGCAGCGTAGGACTAGCGGGAGGGGAAGAGACCCAGTACTTC. It translates to CASSVGLAGGEETQYF.

The genes are TRBV15 and TRBJ2-1; TRBD2 matches at 9 bases. This CDR3 spans 18 amino acids. V lost 0 bases and J lost 3; bases outside the gene matches: 9. CDR1 and CDR2 from the germline V gene are LNHNV and YYDKDF (reference sequence). The CDR3 here is CATSRDLAGEALYNEQFF. For the CDR3, the DNA is TGTGCCACCAGCAGAGACTTAGCGGGAGAGGCGCTCTACAATGAGCAGTTCTTC.

The count of this clone is one. The V gene is TRBV18, the J gene TRBJ2-7, with 10 bases identical to TRBD2. The CDR3 totals 14 residues. The J segment lost 2 bases and the V segment lost 4 bases, leaving 2 bases of the junction unmatched. Per germline, CDR1 KGHSH and CDR2 LQKENI. The CDR3 coding sequence is TGTGCCAGCTCACATACTAGCGGGACCTACGAGCAGTACTTC. This codes for CASSHTSGTYEQYF.

The chain uses TRBV7-3 and TRBJ2-1; D gene unclear. CDR1 is SGHTA and CDR2 is FQGTGA in the germline V gene. This CDR3 has 13 amino acids. V dropped 6 bases and J dropped 4 bases, with 10 bases sitting between them. DNA of the CDR3: TGTGCCAGCAGTTACAGTCAGTACAATGAGCAGTTCTTC. Its protein is CASSYSQYNEQFF.

The chain recombines TRBV5-1 with TRBJ1-1; D unclear. The V and J ends lost 1 base and 5 bases respectively, with 12 bases between them. The CDR3 is made up of 14 amino acids. Germline lookup yields CDR1 SGHRS and CDR2 YFSETQ. CDR3 nucleotides: TGCGCCAGCAGCTTGAGACTCGAAAAGACTGAAGCTTTCTTT. It yields the protein CASSLRLEKTEAFF.

Comments on this clone: The sample contains more than one DNA sequence encoding this CDR3. The CDR3 DNA follows: TGTGCCAGCAGCGTAGGGCTAGCGGGTTACAATGAGCAGTTCTTC. It specifies CASSVGLAGYNEQFF. The chain couples TRBV9 to TRBJ2-1, with 8 bases identical to TRBD2. The CDR3 spans 15 residues. V lost 0 bases to trimming and J lost 4 bases; unmatched junction nucleotides: 3. Germline loops: CDR1 SGDLS, CDR2 YYNGEE.

The rearrangement uses TRBV29-1 and TRBJ1-5; 8 positions agree with TRBD1. Germline loops: CDR1 SQVTM, CDR2 ANQGSEA. The CDR3 is 14 amino acids. J lost 6 bases, V lost 6 bases, and 10 bases had no gene match. The CDR3 reads CSVGQGVRGQPQHF. Written as DNA, the CDR3 is TGCAGCGTCGGACAGGGAGTAAGAGGTCAGCCCCAGCATTTT. Full variable domain (rest looked up from reference TRBV29-1 and TRBJ1-5): SAVISQKPSRDICQRGTSLTIQCQVDSQVTMMFWYRQQPGQSLTLIATANQGSEATYESGFVIDKFPISRPNLTFSTLTVSNMSPEDSSIYLCSVGQGVRGQPQHFGDGTRLSIL.

This chain joins TRBV23-1 and TRBJ1-1, with 9 nucleotides matching TRBD1. TRBV23-1 is noted as an ORF with a role that remains uncertain. J was trimmed by 6 bases and V by 0 bases; bases with no gene match: 11. The CDR3 is made up of 17 amino acids. Written as DNA, the CDR3 is TGCGCCAGCAGTCAATCGCGCTACAACAGGGGGCGCCCTGAAGCTTTCTTT. This encodes CASSQSRYNRGRPEAFF.

The V call is TRBV6-5, the J call TRBJ2-1, with D possibly matching TRBD2 (6 bases). Germline V gene lookup returns CDR1 MNHEY and CDR2 SVGAGI. Trimming pared 5 bases from V and 3 bases from J, leaving 8 bases between. This CDR3 region has 13 residues. CDR3: CASSGGIYNEQFF. CDR3 bases: TGTGCCAGCAGTGGAGGGATCTACAATGAGCAGTTCTTC.

This chain joins TRBV9 and TRBJ2-1, with 13 bases aligning to TRBD2. The V gene's germline CDR1 is SGDLS and CDR2 YYNGEE. This CDR3 has 16 amino acids. V lost 4 bases and J lost 6; bases outside the gene matches: 7. The CDR3: CASSTGLAGEINEQFF. CDR3 in DNA: TGTGCCAGCAGCACCGGACTAGCGGGAGAAATCAATGAGCAGTTCTTC. Filled out from reference TRBV9 and TRBJ2-1, the complete variable domain reads DSGVTQTPKHLITATGQRVTLRCSPRSGDLSVYWYQQSLDQGLQFLIQYYNGEERAKGNILERFSAQQFPDLHSELNLSSLELGDSALYFCASSTGLAGEINEQFFGPGTRLTVL.

The rearrangement uses TRBV6-5 and TRBJ2-5, with TRBD1 as a possible D gene (5 bases). V lost 0 bases to trimming and J lost 5 bases, with 13 bases between them. This CDR3 comprises 15 residues. Germline loops: CDR1 MNHEY, CDR2 SVGAGI. The CDR3 sequence is CASSYSIWPGETQYF. CDR3 nucleotide sequence: TGTGCCAGCAGTTACTCGATTTGGCCAGGGGAGACCCAGTACTTC.

This clone has a single count. The V and J genes are TRBV4-2 and TRBJ1-1, with D tentatively TRBD1 (6 bases). Trimming left V 0 bases short and J 3 bases short, with 23 bases between. CDR3 length: 19 residues. CDR1 is LGHNA, CDR2 YNFKEQ, per germline. CDR3 residues: CASSQEESGVGVSDTEAFF. In DNA form, the CDR3 reads TGTGCCAGCAGCCAAGAGGAGTCAGGGGTGGGGGTATCGGACACTGAAGCTTTCTTT.

The V call is TRBV30, the J call TRBJ2-7; TRBD2 agrees at 16 bases. The junction had 7 bases not matched to a gene; V was cut back by 5 bases and J by 3 bases. This CDR3 is 16 amino acids long. Germline V gene sequence: CDR1 GTSNPN, CDR2 SVGIG (reference sequence). CDR3 nucleotide sequence: TGTGCCTGGTCCGGGACTAGCGGGAGGGATTACTACGAGCAGTACTTC. Its protein is CAWSGTSGRDYYEQYF.

This chain links TRBV28 with TRBJ1-1, with D unclear. Trimming pared 5 bases from V and 2 bases from J, leaving 9 bases between. This CDR3 spans 13 amino acids. CDR1 is MDHEN and CDR2 is SYDVKM in the germline V gene. The CDR3 region is CASSPSVNTEAFF. The DNA of the CDR3 is TGTGCCAGCAGTCCCTCAGTTAACACTGAAGCTTTCTTT.

The chain recombines TRBV9 with TRBJ2-1; the match to TRBD2 covers 7 bases. Germline V CDR1 and CDR2: SGDLS, YYNGEE. This CDR3 comprises 11 residues. V dropped 4 bases and J dropped 10; count of bases not matched to a gene: 2. CDR3: CASSPGLEQFF. CDR3 sequence (DNA): TGTGCCAGCAGCCCGGGACTAGAGCAGTTCTTC. The full variable domain, rest sourced from reference TRBV9 and TRBJ2-1, is DSGVTQTPKHLITATGQRVTLRCSPRSGDLSVYWYQQSLDQGLQFLIQYYNGEERAKGNILERFSAQQFPDLHSELNLSSLELGDSALYFCASSPGLEQFFGPGTRLTVL.